This record covers a single T cell receptor beta chain. Its antigen is as yet unknown. After removal of 0 bases from V and 6 bases from J, the junction contained 3 bases not matched to a gene. Germline lookup yields CDR1 SGHRS and CDR2 YFSETQ. CDR3 size: 13 residues. Sorting with CD45RO/CCR7/CD25/CD127/CD95/CD27 yielded naive, central memory, regulatory and stem-like memory CD4+ cells. This sample is drawn from a study of beta chain features in type 1 diabetes. The whole isolated RNA underwent reverse transcription, so sequencing captured expressed TCRB transcripts. Using immunoSEQ multiplex PCR, the repertoire was profiled, and TCRdb retains in-frame clones only, with some absent. The sample carries some 44,000 clones, roughly 49% recorded once. General observations from the study: The question left open here concerned HLA type influencing TCRB rearrangement.

Specimen: Tregs from blood. The TCR comes from a woman in her late teens or twenties in good health. V usage is TRBV5-1 and J usage is TRBJ2-7; 7 bases are a match to TRBD1. As DNA, the CDR3 is TGCGCCAGCAGCTTGGGTGACAGGGCCGAGCAGTACTTC. As protein: CASSLGDRAEQYF.